These 13 T cell receptor beta chains were sequenced from one sample in a study of cytomegalovirus exposure and HLA in healthy donors. Data came from immunoSEQ multiplex PCR; TCRdb stores just in-frame clones and leaves some out. The repertoire holds 250,000 or so clones, with 90% as singletons. Sequenced input: PBMCs. These receptors originate from a woman aged 18-30 years in good health and CMV-seronegative.

The CDR3 reads CASSLAPGEQETQYF. The CDR3 DNA reads TGCGCCAGCAGCTTGGCCCCGGGGGAACAAGAGACCCAGTACTTC. The V call is TRBV5-1, the J call TRBJ2-5; TRBD2 might be the D (6 bases). Between the trimmed V and J ends, which lost 0 bases and 2 bases, there was a span of 11 bases. CDR1 and CDR2 (germline): SGHRS, YFSETQ. This CDR3 spans 15 amino acids. The whole variable domain, remainder taken from reference TRBV5-1 and TRBJ2-5, is KAGVTQTPRYLIKTRGQQVTLSCSPISGHRSVSWYQQTPGQGLQFLFEYFSETQRNKGNFPGRFSGRQFSNSRSEMNVSTLELGDSALYLCASSLAPGEQETQYFGPGTRLLVL.

This clone was found once. This chain links TRBV29-1 with TRBJ2-7; possible D gene TRBD1, 6 bases. The CDR3 length is 11 residues. Germline V gives CDR1 SQVTM, CDR2 ANQGSEA. Trimming pared 7 bases from V and 5 bases from J, leaving 12 bases between. The CDR3 reads CSASTGNEQYF. CDR3 sequence (DNA): TGCAGCGCCAGTACAGGGAACGAGCAGTACTTC.

The V and J genes are TRBV5-1 and TRBJ2-1; 9 nucleotides line up with TRBD2. Germline V CDR1 and CDR2: SGHRS, YFSETQ. The CDR3 has 16 amino acids. The J segment lost 8 bases and the V segment lost 0 bases, leaving 9 bases of the junction unmatched. DNA for the CDR3: TGCGCCAGCAGCTTGGTGTCGCGGGGGGGCACGGATGAGCAGTTCTTC. It translates to CASSLVSRGGTDEQFF.

V is TRBV5-1 and J is TRBJ1-5; maybe TRBD1 (5 bases). The CDR3 is 14 amino acids. Germline V lookup: CDR1 SGHRS, CDR2 YFSETQ. V was cut by 0 bases and J by 7 bases, with 11 bases left in between. The CDR3 region has the DNA TGCGCCAGCAGCTTGGATCAGGGTTCGCAGCCCCAGCATTTT. Residues: CASSLDQGSQPQHF.

The chain employs TRBV7-9 and TRBJ2-7, with TRBD1 identical over 7 bases. J was trimmed by 3 bases and V by 5 bases; bases with no gene match: 13. The germline CDR1 and CDR2 sequences are SEHNR and FQNEAQ (reference sequence). CDR3 length: 16 residues. The CDR3 is CASSRWGTVDDYEQYF. In nucleotides, the CDR3 is TGTGCCAGCAGCAGATGGGGGACAGTCGACGACTACGAGCAGTACTTC.

The chain employs TRBV16 and TRBJ2-5; TRBD1 matches 11 bases. This CDR3 region has 15 residues. V lost 2 bases to trimming and J lost 5 bases; unmatched junction nucleotides: 4. Germline V lookup: CDR1 KGHSY, CDR2 FQNENV. Here the CDR3 reads CASSQGTGGLETQYF. CDR3 DNA sequence: TGTGCCAGCAGCCAAGGGACAGGGGGATTGGAGACCCAGTACTTC.

The rearrangement links TRBV6-6 to TRBJ1-4; possibly TRBD1 for D (5 bases). The germline V and J ends were trimmed by 5 bases and 3 bases, with 13 bases remaining between them. The CDR3 loop spans 15 amino acids. CDR1 and CDR2 from the germline V gene are MNHNY and SVGAGI (reference sequence). The CDR3 bases are TGTGCCAGCAGTAAATCAGGGTTGGCTAATGAAAAACTGTTTTTT. Protein sequence: CASSKSGLANEKLFF.

The chain is built from TRBV11-2 and TRBJ2-1; tentatively, D is TRBD2 (7 bases). Germline assignment: CDR1 SGHAT and CDR2 FQNNGV. The CDR3 is 17 residues long. The V gene lost 5 bases and the J gene lost 4 bases, with 21 bases spanning the gap. In nucleotides, the CDR3 is TGTGCCAGCAGCCCATCTCCTCTAAAGGGGGGGTACAATGAGCAGTTCTTC. This encodes CASSPSPLKGGYNEQFF.

The chain is built from TRBV18 and TRBJ2-3; TRBD2 matches at 15 bases. Germline V lookup: CDR1 KGHSH, CDR2 LQKENI. The ends lost 3 bases at V and 3 bases at J; junction bases unmatched: 7. This CDR3 has 18 residues. The CDR3 region is CASSPGLAGGPPTDTQYF. As DNA, the CDR3 is TGTGCCAGCTCACCCGGACTAGCGGGGGGGCCGCCTACAGATACGCAGTATTTT. Drawing the rest from reference TRBV18 and TRBJ2-3, the complete variable domain is NAGVMQNPRHLVRRRGQEARLRCSPMKGHSHVYWYRQLPEEGLKFMVYLQKENIIDESGMPKERFSAEFPKEGPSILRIQQVVRGDSAAYFCASSPGLAGGPPTDTQYFGPGTRLTVL.

V gene TRBV11-2 combines with J gene TRBJ2-2; D is perhaps TRBD1 (7 bases). Germline V gene data show CDR1 as SGHAT and CDR2 as FQNNGV. V gave up 5 bases and J gave up 3 bases, with 25 bases separating them. The CDR3 has 19 amino acids. The CDR3 region has the DNA TGTGCCAGCAGCCCCCGCCCGTATTTGCAGGGGGAGGACACCGGGGAGCTGTTTTTT. Translating it yields CASSPRPYLQGEDTGELFF.

The rearrangement joins TRBV6-1 to TRBJ2-7; 9 nucleotides match TRBD2. Germline assignment: CDR1 MNHNS and CDR2 SASEGT. With 2 bases clipped from V and 7 bases from J, the junction kept 12 bases outside the gene matches. The CDR3 runs to 16 residues. CDR3 nucleotides: TGTGCCAGCAGTGAAATGCCACGGACTAGCGCTTGGGAGCAGTACTTC. Translation gives CASSEMPRTSAWEQYF.

A note on this clone: This same CDR3 is encoded by further DNA sequences in the sample. J is TRBJ1-1 and V is TRBV6-1; tentatively, D is TRBD1 (5 bases). This CDR3 is built from 12 residues. Germline loops: CDR1 MNHNS, CDR2 SASEGT. Trimming shortened V by 3 bases and J by 5 bases, and 7 bases separated the two germline ends. The CDR3 DNA follows: TGTGCCAGCAGTGAGGGGGGAACTGAAGCTTTCTTT. Its protein product is CASSEGGTEAFF.

The V call is TRBV5-4, the J call TRBJ2-3; 8 positions agree with TRBD1. The CDR3 is 14 residues long. The ends lost 4 bases at V and 6 bases at J; junction bases unmatched: 7. CDR1 and CDR2 from the germline V gene are SGHNT and YYREEE (reference sequence). As DNA, the CDR3 is TGTGCCAGCAGCCACGACAGGGGTGGGGATACGCAGTATTTT. Protein product: CASSHDRGGDTQYF.